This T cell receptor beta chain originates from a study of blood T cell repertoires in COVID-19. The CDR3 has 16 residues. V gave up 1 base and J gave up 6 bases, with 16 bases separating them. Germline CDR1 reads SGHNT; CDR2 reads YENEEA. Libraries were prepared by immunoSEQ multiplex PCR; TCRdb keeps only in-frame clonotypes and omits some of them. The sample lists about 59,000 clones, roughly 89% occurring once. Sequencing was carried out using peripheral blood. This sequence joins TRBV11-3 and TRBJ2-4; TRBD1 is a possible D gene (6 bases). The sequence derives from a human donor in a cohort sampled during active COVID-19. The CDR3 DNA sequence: TGTGCCAGCAGCTTAGGCAGGCAGCAAGGGGGAAACATTCAGTACTTC. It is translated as CASSLGRQQGGNIQYF.